Described below is a single TCR beta chain sequence and its context. The germline V gene encodes CDR1 LGHDT and CDR2 YNNKEL (reference sequence). The CDR3 runs to 14 residues. V lost 1 base and J 8 bases, leaving 13 bases between the germline ends. As handled by the study authors: Scientists estimated how many nucleated cells there were by amplifying reference gene primers. Method: immunoSEQ multiplex PCR; TCRdb's copy keeps in-frame clones and lacks some. The V and J calls and clone size are taken from that table; D and trimming were inferred from the DNA. The table includes a few hundred thousand clones, roughly 88% detected once. This entry comes from a study of blood T cell repertoires in COVID-19. The overall study: COVID-19 samples, acute and convalescent, were from the United States, Italy and Spain. PBMCs, B-cell-depleted T cells, or T cells were the source of the cDNA or gDNA that made up the material.

This chain uses TRBV3-1 (or the pseudogene TRBV3-2) with TRBJ2-3; D is undetermined. The receptor's source is a woman aged 40 to 50 who had recovered from COVID-19. The sample comprised peripheral blood. The CDR3 region is CASSQGNTQATQYF. CDR3 DNA sequence: TGTGCCAGCAGCCAAGGGAACACCCAGGCTACGCAGTATTTT.